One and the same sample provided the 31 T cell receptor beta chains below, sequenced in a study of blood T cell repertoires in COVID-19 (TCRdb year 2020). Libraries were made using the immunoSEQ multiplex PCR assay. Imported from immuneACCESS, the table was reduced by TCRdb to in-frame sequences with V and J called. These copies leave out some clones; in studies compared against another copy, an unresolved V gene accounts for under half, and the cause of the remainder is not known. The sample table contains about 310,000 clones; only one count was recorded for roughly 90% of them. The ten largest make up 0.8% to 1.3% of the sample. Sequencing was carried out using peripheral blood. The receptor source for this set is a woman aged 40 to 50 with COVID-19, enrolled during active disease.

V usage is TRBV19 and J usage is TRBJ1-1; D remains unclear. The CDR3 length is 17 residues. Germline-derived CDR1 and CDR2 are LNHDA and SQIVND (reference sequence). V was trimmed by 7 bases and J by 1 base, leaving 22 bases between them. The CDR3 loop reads CASTPIFEPIPNTEAFF. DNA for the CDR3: TGTGCCAGTACCCCTATCTTCGAGCCGATACCGAACACTGAAGCTTTCTTT.

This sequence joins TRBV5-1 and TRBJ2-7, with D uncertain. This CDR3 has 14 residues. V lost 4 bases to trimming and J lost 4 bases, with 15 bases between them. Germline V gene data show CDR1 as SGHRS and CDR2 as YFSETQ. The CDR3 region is CASSQLPAGYEQYF. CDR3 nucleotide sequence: TGCGCCAGCAGCCAACTCCCTGCCGGTTACGAGCAGTACTTC.

CDR3 protein: CASSLRQGGETQYF. In DNA form, the CDR3 reads TGTGCCAGCAGCTTGCGGCAGGGTGGGGAGACCCAGTACTTC. The chain uses TRBV5-4 and TRBJ2-5, with TRBD1 as a possible D gene (5 bases). V was trimmed by 1 base and J by 5 bases, leaving 12 bases between them. Germline V CDR1 and CDR2: SGHNT, YYREEE (reference sequence). The CDR3 is made up of 14 amino acids.

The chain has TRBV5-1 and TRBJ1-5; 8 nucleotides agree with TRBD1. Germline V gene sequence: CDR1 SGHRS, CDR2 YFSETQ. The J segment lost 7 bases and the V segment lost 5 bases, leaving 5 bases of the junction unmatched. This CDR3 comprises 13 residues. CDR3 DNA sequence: TGCGCCAGCAGAATGGACAGGGACCAGCCCCAGCATTTT. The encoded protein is CASRMDRDQPQHF.

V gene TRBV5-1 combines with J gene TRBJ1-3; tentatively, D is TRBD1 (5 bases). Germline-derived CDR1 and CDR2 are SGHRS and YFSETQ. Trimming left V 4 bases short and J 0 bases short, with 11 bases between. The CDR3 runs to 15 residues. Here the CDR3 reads CASSRRGGSGNTIYF. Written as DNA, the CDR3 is TGCGCCAGCAGCCGGCGGGGGGGCTCTGGAAACACCATATATTTT.

The CDR3 nucleotides are TGCAGCGTTGAGAGGGGGCGCTTGGAGACCCAGTACTTC. The encoded protein is CSVERGRLETQYF. This sequence joins TRBV29-1 and TRBJ2-5; 7 nucleotides agree with TRBD1. Per the germline V gene, CDR1 is SQVTM and CDR2 is ANQGSEA. The ends lost 3 bases at V and 5 bases at J; junction bases unmatched: 6. This CDR3 has 13 residues.

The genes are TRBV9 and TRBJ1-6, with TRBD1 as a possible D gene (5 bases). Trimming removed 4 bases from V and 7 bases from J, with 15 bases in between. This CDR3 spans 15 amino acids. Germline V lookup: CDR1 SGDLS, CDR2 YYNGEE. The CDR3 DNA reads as TGTGCCAGCAGCCCTCCGGGACTACTGAATTCACCCCTCCACTTT. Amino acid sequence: CASSPPGLLNSPLHF.

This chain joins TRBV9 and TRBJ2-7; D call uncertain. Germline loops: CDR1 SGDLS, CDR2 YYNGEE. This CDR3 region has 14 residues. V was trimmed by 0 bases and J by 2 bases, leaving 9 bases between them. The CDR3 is CASSVATPPYEQYF. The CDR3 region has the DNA TGTGCCAGCAGCGTAGCGACTCCTCCCTACGAGCAGTACTTC.

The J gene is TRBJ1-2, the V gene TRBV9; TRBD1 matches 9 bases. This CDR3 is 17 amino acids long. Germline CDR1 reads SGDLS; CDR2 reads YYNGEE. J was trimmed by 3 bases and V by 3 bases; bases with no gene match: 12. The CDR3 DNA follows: TGTGCCAGCAGCGCCAGCCGACAGGGGGAAGAGTACTATGGCTACACCTTC. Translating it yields CASSASRQGEEYYGYTF.

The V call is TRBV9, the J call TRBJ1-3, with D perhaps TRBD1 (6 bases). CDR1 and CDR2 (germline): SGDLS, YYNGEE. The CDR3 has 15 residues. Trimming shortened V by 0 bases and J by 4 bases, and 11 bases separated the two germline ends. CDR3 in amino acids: CASSVATGLGNTIYF. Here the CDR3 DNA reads TGTGCCAGCAGCGTAGCTACAGGGTTGGGAAACACCATATATTTT.

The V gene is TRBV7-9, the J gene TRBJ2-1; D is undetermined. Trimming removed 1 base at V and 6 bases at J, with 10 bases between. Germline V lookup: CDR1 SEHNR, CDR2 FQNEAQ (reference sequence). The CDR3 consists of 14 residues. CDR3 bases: TGTGCCAGCAGCTTAGATTCCAGTGTCAATGAGCAGTTCTTC. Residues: CASSLDSSVNEQFF.

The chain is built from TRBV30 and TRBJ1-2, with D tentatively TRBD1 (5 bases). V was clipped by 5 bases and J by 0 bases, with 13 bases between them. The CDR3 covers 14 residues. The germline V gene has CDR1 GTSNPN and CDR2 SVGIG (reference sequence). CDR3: CAWGQGSANYGYTF. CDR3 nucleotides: TGTGCCTGGGGCCAGGGATCGGCTAACTATGGCTACACCTTC.

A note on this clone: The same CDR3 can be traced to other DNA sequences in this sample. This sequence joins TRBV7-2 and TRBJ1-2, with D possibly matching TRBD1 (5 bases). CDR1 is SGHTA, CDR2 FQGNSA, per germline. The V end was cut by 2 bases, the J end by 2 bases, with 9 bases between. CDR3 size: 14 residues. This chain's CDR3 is CASSLTGGNYGYTF. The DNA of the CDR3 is TGTGCCAGCAGCTTAACGGGGGGGAACTATGGCTACACCTTC.

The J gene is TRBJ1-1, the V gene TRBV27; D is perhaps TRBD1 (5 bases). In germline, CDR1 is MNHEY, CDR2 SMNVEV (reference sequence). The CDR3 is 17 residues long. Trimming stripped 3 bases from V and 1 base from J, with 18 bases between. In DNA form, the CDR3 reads TGTGCCAGCAGTTTTCTTCGCACGACAGTGCCGAACACTGAAGCTTTCTTT. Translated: CASSFLRTTVPNTEAFF.

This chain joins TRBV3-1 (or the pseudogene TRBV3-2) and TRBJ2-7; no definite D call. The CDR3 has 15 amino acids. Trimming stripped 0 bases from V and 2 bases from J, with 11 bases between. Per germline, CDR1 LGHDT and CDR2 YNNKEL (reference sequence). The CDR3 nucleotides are TGTGCCAGCAGCCAAGATTCGGCAGGTACCTACGAGCAGTACTTC. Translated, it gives CASSQDSAGTYEQYF.

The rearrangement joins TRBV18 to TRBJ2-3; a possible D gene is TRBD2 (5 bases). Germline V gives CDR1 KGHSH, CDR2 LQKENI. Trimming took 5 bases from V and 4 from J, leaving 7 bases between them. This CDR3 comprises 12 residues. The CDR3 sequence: CASSSLADTQYF. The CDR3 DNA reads TGTGCCAGCTCATCACTAGCAGATACGCAGTATTTT.

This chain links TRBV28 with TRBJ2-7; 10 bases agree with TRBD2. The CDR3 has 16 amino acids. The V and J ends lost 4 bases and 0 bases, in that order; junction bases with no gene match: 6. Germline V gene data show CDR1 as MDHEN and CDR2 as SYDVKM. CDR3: CASSSLTSGSSYEQYF. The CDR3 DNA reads TGTGCCAGCAGTTCCCTGACTAGCGGGTCCTCCTACGAGCAGTACTTC.

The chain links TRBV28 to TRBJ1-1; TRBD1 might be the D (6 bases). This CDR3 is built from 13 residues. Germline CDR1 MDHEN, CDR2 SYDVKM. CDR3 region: CVTSRGGGTEAFF. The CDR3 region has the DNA TGTGTCACATCAAGGGGGGGAGGGACTGAAGCTTTCTTT.

The CDR3 is CASSQAPGLPDRELFF. CDR3 bases: TGTGCCAGCAGCCAAGCTCCGGGACTCCCAGACCGGGAGCTGTTTTTT. The chain couples TRBV7-8 to TRBJ2-2, with D perhaps matching TRBD2 (6 bases). This CDR3 has 16 residues. V was clipped by 5 bases and J by 9 bases, with 22 bases between them. From germline, CDR1 is SGHVS and CDR2 FQNEAQ.

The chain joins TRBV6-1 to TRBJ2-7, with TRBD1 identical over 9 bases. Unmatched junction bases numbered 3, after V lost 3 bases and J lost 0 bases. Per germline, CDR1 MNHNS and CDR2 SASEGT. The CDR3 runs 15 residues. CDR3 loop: CASSDTGGASYEQYF. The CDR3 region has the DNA TGTGCCAGCAGTGATACAGGGGGCGCCTCCTACGAGCAGTACTTC.

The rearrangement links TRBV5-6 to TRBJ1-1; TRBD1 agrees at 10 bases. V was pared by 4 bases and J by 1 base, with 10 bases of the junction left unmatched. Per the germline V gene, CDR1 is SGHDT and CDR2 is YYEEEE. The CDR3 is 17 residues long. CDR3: CASSPYYRTGGNTEAFF. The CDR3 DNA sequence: TGTGCCAGCAGCCCCTACTATCGGACAGGGGGGAACACTGAAGCTTTCTTT.

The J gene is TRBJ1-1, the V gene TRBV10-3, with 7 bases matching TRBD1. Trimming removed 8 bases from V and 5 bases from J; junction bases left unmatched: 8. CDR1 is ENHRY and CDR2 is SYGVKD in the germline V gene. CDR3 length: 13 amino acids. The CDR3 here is CAIQPSGGTEAFF. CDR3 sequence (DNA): TGTGCCATCCAACCCTCAGGGGGAACTGAAGCTTTCTTT.

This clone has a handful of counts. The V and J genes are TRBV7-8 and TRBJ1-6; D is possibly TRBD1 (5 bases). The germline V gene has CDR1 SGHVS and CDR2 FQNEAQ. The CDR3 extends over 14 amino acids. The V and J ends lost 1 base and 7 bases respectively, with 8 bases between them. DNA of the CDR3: TGTGCCAGCAGCTTAGAGGAGGGGAATTCACCCCTCCACTTT. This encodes CASSLEEGNSPLHF.

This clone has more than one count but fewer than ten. The CDR3: CASSQPGEGTEAFF. Here the CDR3 DNA reads TGCGCCAGCAGCCAACCCGGGGAGGGCACTGAAGCTTTCTTT. The J gene is TRBJ1-1, the V gene TRBV4-3; D gene ambiguous. This CDR3 region has 14 residues. The V end was cut by 2 bases, the J end by 4 bases, with 11 bases between. Germline CDR1 and CDR2: LGHNA and YSLEER.

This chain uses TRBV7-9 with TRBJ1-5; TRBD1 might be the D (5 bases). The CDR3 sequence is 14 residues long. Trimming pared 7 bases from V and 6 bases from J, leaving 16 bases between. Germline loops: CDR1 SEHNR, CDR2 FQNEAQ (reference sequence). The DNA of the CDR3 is TGTGCCAGCACCCGGTCTGGGGCCGGTCAGCCCCAGCATTTT. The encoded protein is CASTRSGAGQPQHF.

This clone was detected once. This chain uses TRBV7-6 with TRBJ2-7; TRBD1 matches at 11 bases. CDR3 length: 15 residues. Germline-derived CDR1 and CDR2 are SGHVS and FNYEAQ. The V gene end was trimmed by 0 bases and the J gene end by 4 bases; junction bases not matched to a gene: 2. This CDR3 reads CASSLAGTGGYEQYF. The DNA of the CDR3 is TGTGCCAGCAGCTTAGCCGGGACAGGGGGGTACGAGCAGTACTTC. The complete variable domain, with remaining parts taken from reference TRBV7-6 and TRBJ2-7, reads GAGVSQSPRYKVTKRGQDVALRCDPISGHVSLYWYRQALGQGPEFLTYFNYEAQQDKSGLPNDRFSAERPEGSISTLTIQRTEQRDSAMYRCASSLAGTGGYEQYFGPGTRLTVT.

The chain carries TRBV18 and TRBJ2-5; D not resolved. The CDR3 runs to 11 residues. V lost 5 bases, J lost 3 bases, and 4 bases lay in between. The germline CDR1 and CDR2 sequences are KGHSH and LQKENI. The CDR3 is CASSSKETQYF. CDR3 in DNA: TGTGCCAGCTCATCTAAAGAGACCCAGTACTTC.

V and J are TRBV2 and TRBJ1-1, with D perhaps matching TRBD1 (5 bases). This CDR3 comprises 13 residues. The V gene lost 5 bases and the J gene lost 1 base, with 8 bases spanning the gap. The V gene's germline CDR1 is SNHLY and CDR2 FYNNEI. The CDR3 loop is CASSYQGNTEAFF. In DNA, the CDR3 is TGTGCCAGCAGTTACCAGGGGAACACTGAAGCTTTCTTT.

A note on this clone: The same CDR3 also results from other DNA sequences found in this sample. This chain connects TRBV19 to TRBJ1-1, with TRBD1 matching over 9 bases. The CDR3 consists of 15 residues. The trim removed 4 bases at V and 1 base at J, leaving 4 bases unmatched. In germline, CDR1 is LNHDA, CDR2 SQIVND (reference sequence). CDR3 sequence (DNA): TGTGCCAGTAGTAAAACAGGGGGCTCGAACACTGAAGCTTTCTTT. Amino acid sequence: CASSKTGGSNTEAFF.

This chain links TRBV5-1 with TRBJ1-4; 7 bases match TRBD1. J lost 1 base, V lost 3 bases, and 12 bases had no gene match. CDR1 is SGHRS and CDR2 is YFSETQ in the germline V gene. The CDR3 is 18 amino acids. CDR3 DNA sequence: TGCGCCAGCAGCTATCGGACAGGATCTCACGGAACTAATGAAAAACTGTTTTTT. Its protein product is CASSYRTGSHGTNEKLFF.

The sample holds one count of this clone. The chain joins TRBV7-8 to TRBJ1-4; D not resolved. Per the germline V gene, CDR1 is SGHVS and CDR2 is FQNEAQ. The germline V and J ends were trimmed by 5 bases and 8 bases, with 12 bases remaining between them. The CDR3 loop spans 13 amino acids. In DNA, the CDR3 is TGTGCCAGCAGCGCCTCTCTAGGAGAAAAACTGTTTTTT. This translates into CASSASLGEKLFF.